This section outlines one T cell receptor beta chain sequence together with its context. CD4+ cell separation produced CD45RA+ naive and CD45RA-negative memory subsets. The repertoire was sequenced with immunoSEQ multiplex PCR; TCRdb's copy has only in-frame clones and lacks some. The sample records millions of clones, 85% to 95% being singletons. This record comes from a study of shared clonotypes between healthy human individuals. Germline V gene data show CDR1 as MNHEY and CDR2 as SVGAGI. V shed 2 bases and J 8 bases; nucleotides not matched to a gene: 8. The CDR3 covers 14 residues. The sample comprised naive CD4+ T cells from PBMCs. The subset is: CD45RA+ positively selected. This chain links TRBV6-5 with TRBJ1-2; 7 nucleotides align to TRBD1. The receptor was derived from a man in his late teens or twenties in good health. Some clones in this sample may be carry-over from other donors' samples. CDR3 in DNA: TGTGCCAGCAGTTACAATCGGAGGGGGCAGGGCTACACCTTC. This translates into CASSYNRRGQGYTF.